Listed below are T cell receptor beta chains from one sample, sequenced in a study of blood T cells in healthy people across ages. Via MiXCR, TCRdb re-called the 5' RACE reads, giving one row per CDR3 protein. Among about 1.4 million distinct CDR3 sequences, roughly 64% were seen once, and the ten largest hold approximately 7%. What was sequenced was blood. The source is a man between 18 and 35 years old in good health. Both conserved end residues are trimmed from each CDR3.

v_gene,j_gene,CDR3aa
TRBV6-2/TRBV6-3,TRBJ2-1,ASQGGPSYNEQF
TRBV28,.,ASSPGALSYEQY
TRBV20-1,TRBJ2-1,SYIRGGHTEQF
TRBV7-2,TRBJ2-2,ASRPSGGTGELF
TRBV6-5,TRBJ1-2,ASSWDSSNRDGYT
TRBV28,TRBJ2-7,ASSYGAKDSSYEQY
TRBV27,TRBJ1-5,ASSVTGQGANQPQH
TRBV7-2,TRBJ2-3,ASSSLAGAVGNTQY
TRBV11-1,TRBJ2-5,ASSHTRPGHKETQY
TRBV4-3,TRBJ2-1,ASSQDSSSYNEQF
TRBV4-1,TRBJ1-2,ASSQDLRSPYGYT
TRBV5-1,TRBJ1-5,ASSLGPGGGYSNQPQH
TRBV27,TRBJ2-5,ASSLYRGIETQY
TRBV7-6,TRBJ1-1,ASSSYRNTEAF
TRBV10-3,TRBJ2-3,AIRPGGTDTQY
TRBV7-2,TRBJ1-2,AVSEVGATYGYT
TRBV29-1,TRBJ1-4,SVEETETSEKLF
TRBV12-3/TRBV12-4,TRBJ2-7,ASSEYPGTSGSTYEQY
TRBV7-9,TRBJ1-2,ASEQGGENYGYT